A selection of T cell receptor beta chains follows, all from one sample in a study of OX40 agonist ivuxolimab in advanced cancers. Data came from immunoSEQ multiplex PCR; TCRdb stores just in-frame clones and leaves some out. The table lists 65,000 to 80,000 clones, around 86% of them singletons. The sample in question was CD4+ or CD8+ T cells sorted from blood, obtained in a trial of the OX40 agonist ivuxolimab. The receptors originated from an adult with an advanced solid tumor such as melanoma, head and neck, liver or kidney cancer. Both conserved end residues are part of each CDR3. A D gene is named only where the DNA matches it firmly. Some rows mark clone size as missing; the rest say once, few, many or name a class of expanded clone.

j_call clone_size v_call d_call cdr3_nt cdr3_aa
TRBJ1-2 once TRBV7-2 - TGTGCCAGCAGCTTCCCGGGACCAAACTATGGCTACACCTTC CASSFPGPNYGYTF
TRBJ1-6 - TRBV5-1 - TGCGCCAGCAGCTTGGAAGGTAATTCACCCCTCCACTTT CASSLEGNSPLHF
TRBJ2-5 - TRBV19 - TGTGCCAGTAGTATAGGAGGGGGACTAGAGACCCAGTACTTC CASSIGGGLETQYF
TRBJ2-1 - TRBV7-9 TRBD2 TGTGCCAGCAGCCAGGGACTAGCGGGAGGGCCCTACGAGCAGTTCTTC CASSQGLAGGPYEQFF
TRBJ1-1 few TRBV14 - TGTGCCAGCAGCCGAACGTCGACAGAAGCTTTCTTT CASSRTSTEAFF
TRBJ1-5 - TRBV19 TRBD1 TGTGCCAGTAGTTCCCGGGACAGGGGATACAATCAGCCCCAGCATTTT CASSSRDRGYNQPQHF
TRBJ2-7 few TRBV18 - TGTGCCAGCTCACCAGTCAACTACGAGCAGTACTTC CASSPVNYEQYF
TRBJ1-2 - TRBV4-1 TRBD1 TGCGCCAGCAGCCAAGATTTATCGCAGGGGGCTTGGGGCTATGGCTACACCTTC CASSQDLSQGAWGYGYTF
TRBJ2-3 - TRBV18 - TGTGCCAGCTCACGAATTAGCACAGATACGCAGTATTTT CASSRISTDTQYF
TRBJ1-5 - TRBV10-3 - TGTGCCATCAGTGAGTTGGCAGGGAACCAGCCCCAGCATTTT CAISELAGNQPQHF
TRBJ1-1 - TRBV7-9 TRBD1 TGTGCCAACGCACCCACAGGGGTAAAAGGGAACACTGAAGCTTTCTTT CANAPTGVKGNTEAFF
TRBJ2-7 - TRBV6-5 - TGTGCCAGCAGCCGACAGGGCAGCGGGGAGCAGTACTTC CASSRQGSGEQYF
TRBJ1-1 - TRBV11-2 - TGTGCCAGCAGCCGTGCCGCGGGTTACACTGAAGCTTTCTTT CASSRAAGYTEAFF
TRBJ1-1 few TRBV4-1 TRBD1 TGCGCCAGCAGCCGGGGGACAGGGGGTATGAACACTGAAGCTTTCTTT CASSRGTGGMNTEAFF
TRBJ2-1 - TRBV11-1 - TGTGCCAGCAGCCCCCCCGGGACTCCTGAGCAGTTCTTC CASSPPGTPEQFF
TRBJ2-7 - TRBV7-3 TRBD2 TGTGCCAGCAGCTTATGGTTTACTAGCGCCTCCTACGAGCAGTACTTC CASSLWFTSASYEQYF
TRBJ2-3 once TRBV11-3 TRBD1 TGTGCCAGCAGCACAGGACAGGCGAGCACAGATACGCAGTATTTT CASSTGQASTDTQYF
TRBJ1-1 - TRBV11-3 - TGTGCCAGCAGCTTAACAGAGGACACTGAAGCTTTCTTT CASSLTEDTEAFF
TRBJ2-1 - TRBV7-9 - TGTGCCAGCAGTCGCTCCTACAATGAGCAGTTCTTC CASSRSYNEQFF
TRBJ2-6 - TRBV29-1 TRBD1 TGCAGCGTTGTCCTGAGGGGGCAAAACTACTTAAGCTCTGGGGCCAACGTCCTGACTTTC CSVVLRGQNYLSSGANVLTF
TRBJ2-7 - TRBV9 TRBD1 TGTGCCAGCAGCGTCTCGGACAGGGGGCGGGGTGAGCAGTACTTC CASSVSDRGRGEQYF
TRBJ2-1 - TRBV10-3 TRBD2 TGTGCCATCAGGGGACTAGCGGGGCCAACGAATGAGCAGTTCTTC CAIRGLAGPTNEQFF
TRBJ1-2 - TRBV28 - TGTGCCAGCAGTTTCTCCACCTATGGCTACACCTTC CASSFSTYGYTF
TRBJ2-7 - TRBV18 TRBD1 TGTGCCAGCTCACAACGAGGACAGGGGATTACAAACGAGCAGTACTTC CASSQRGQGITNEQYF
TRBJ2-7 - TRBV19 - TGTGCCAGTAGTTTAGGGACAGGGACTAGCCCAAACTCCTACGAGCAGTACTTC CASSLGTGTSPNSYEQYF
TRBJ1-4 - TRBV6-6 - TGTGCCAGCAGTTACTATGGAGGTGGGGATGGGAAACTGTTTTTT CASSYYGGGDGKLFF
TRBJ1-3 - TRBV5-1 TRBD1 TGCGCCAGCAGCATCGGACAGGTGGGCTCTGGAAACACCATATATTTT CASSIGQVGSGNTIYF
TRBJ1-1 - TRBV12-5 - TGTGCTAGTGGTTTGGTATTGGGGGGACACAAGAACACTGAAGCTTTCTTT CASGLVLGGHKNTEAFF
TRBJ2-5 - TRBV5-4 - TGTGCCAGCAGCTTTCGGCAAGAGACCCAGTACTTC CASSFRQETQYF
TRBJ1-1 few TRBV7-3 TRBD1 TGTGCCAGCAGCCGCGGGACAGATCGCACTGAAGCTTTCTTT CASSRGTDRTEAFF
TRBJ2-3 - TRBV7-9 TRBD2 TGTGCCAGCAGCAGTGGGACTAGCGGGGGGGCGGATACGCAGTATTTT CASSSGTSGGADTQYF
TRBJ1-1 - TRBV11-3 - TGTGCCAGCAGCTTTCAGTTGAACACTGAAGCTTTCTTT CASSFQLNTEAFF
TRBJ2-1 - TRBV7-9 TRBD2 TGTGCCAGCAGCTCCCATCCTCTTGAGCGGGAGGGATATGAGCAGTTCTTC CASSSHPLEREGYEQFF
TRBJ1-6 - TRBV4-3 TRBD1 TGCGCCAGCAGCCAATCGGACAGGGGAGGTTCACCCCTCCACTTT CASSQSDRGGSPLHF
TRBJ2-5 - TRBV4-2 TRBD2 TGTGCCAGCAGCCAAGATGGCCTAGCGGGGGGGCGAACACAAGAGACCCAGTACTTC CASSQDGLAGGRTQETQYF
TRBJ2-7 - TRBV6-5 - TGTGCCAGCAGTTATGAGGGAGTCGGTGAGCAGTACTTC CASSYEGVGEQYF
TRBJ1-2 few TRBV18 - TGTGCCAGCTCACCACCGACTCGTGGCTACACCTTC CASSPPTRGYTF
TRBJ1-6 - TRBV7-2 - TGTGCCAGCAGCTTATGGGCTGGGGGGCGCTCACCCCTCCACTTT CASSLWAGGRSPLHF
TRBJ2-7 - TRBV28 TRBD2 TGTGCCAGCATCCAGACTAGCGGGAACTCCTACGAGCAGTACTTC CASIQTSGNSYEQYF
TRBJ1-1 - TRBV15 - TGTGCCACCAGCAGAGATTTATCGGTAAACACTGAAGCTTTCTTT CATSRDLSVNTEAFF
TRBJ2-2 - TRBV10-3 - TGTGCCAGCAAGCCCGGCGACACCGGGGAGCTGTTTTTT CASKPGDTGELFF
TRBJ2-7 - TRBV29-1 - TGCAGCGTTGTTGACCCCCTCAGGACCGCCTACGAGCAGTACTTC CSVVDPLRTAYEQYF
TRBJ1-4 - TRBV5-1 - TGCGCCAGCAGCTCGTTGACAGGAAGTAATGAAAAACTGTTTTTT CASSSLTGSNEKLFF